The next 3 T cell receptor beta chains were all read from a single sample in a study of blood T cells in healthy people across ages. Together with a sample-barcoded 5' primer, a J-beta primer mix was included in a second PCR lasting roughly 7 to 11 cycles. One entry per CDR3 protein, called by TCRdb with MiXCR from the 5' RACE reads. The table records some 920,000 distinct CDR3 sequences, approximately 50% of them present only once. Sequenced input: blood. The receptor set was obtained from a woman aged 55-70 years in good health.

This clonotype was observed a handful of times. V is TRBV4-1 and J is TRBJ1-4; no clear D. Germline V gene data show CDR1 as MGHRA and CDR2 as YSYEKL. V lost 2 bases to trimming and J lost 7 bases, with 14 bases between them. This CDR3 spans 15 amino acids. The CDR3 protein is CASSQTWQGVEKLFF. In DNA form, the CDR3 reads TGCGCCAGCAGCCAAACGTGGCAAGGAGTTGAAAAACTGTTTTTT.

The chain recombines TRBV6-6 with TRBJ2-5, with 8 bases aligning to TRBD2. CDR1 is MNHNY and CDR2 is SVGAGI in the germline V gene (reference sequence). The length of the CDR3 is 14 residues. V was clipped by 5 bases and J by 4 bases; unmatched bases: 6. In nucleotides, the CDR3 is TGTGCCAGCAGTCCAAGACTAGCGACAGAGACCCAGTACTTC. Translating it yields CASSPRLATETQYF.

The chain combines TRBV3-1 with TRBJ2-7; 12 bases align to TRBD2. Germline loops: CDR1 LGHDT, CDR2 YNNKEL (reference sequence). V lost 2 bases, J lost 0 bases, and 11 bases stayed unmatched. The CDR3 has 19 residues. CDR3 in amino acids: CASSQLSGTSGFSSYEQYF. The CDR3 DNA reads TGTGCCAGCAGCCAACTTTCCGGGACTAGCGGGTTTAGCTCCTACGAGCAGTACTTC.